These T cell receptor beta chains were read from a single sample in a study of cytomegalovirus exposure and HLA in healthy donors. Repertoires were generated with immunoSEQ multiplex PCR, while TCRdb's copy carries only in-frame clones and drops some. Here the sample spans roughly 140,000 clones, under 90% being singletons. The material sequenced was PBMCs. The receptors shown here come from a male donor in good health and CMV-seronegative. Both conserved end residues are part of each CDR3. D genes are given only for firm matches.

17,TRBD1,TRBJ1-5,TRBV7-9,CASSSFQGEEFVQPQHF
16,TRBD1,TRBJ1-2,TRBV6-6,CASSPENRGYRYGYTF
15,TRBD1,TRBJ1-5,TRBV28,CASNQGQGPHQPQHF
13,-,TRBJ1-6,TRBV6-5,CASFATANSPLHF
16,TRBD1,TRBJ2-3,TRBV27,CASSSRGPGVSDTQYF
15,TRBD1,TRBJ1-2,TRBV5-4,CASTRTGDASYGYTF
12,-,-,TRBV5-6,CASSLRSYEQYF
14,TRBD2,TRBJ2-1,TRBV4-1,CASCWREGHNEQFF
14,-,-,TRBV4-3,CASSQDLEVDEQYF
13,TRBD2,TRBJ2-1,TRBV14,CASSLTSAPRPFF
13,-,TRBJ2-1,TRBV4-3,CASSQIPSSEQFF
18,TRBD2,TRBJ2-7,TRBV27,CASSFFRPHEGGSDEQYF
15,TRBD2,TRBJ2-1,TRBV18,CASSPMAGEENEQFF
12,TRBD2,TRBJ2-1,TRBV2,CASSGTSNEQFF
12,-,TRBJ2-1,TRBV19,CASSSGYNEQFF
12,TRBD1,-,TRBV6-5,CASSRQGYEQYF
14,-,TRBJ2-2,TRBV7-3,CASSPHYNTGELFF
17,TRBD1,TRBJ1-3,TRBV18,CASSIGQGALIGNTIYF
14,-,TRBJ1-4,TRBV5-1,CASSLTATNEKLFF
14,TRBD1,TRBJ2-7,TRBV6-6,CASSLIGTDYEQYF
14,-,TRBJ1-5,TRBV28,CASSLWGGNQPQHF
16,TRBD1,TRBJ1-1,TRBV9,CASSVAPDRVNTEAFF
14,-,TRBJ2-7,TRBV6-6,CASSPEERSYEQYF
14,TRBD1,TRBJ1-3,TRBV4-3,CASSQYQGANTIYF
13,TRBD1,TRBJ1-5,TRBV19,CASSQGTNQPQHF
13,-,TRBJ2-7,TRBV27,CASSLTGSNEQYF
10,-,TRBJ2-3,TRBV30,CAYAGDTQYF
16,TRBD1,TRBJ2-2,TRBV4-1,CASSKRTGTNTRELFF
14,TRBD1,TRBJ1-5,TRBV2,CASSGQGYSQPQHF
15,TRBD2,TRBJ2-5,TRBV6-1,CASSPGRDQLLTQYF
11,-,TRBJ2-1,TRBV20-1,CSGGSYFEQFF
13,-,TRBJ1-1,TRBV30,CAWTEQFNTEAFF
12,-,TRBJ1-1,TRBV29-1,CSAAGVGTEAFF
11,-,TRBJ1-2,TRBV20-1,CSAQGNGGYTF
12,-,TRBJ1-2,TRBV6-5,CASSYGRGSYTF
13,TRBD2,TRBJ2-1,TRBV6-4,CASRESGSHEQFF